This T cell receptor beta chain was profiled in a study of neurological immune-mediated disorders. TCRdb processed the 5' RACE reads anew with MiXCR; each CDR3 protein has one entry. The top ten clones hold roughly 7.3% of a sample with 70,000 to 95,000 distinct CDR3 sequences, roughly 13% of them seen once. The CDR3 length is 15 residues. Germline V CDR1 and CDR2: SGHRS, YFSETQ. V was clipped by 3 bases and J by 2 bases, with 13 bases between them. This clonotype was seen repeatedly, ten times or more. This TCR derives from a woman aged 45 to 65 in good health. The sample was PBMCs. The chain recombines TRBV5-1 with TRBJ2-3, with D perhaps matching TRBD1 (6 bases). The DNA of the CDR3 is TGCGCCAGCAGCTCACAGGGTTCTTACACAGATACGCAGTATTTT. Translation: CASSSQGSYTDTQYF.